Following are 17 T cell receptor beta chains from one sample sequenced in a study of T-cell reconstitution after alpha-beta-depleted transplantation in children. The library targeted TCRbeta and was prepared with unique molecular identifiers. Using its own MiXCR run on the PCR reads, TCRdb lists one record per CDR3 protein. The sample lists about 540,000 distinct CDR3 sequences, 20% to 30% occurring once. This sample comprised PBMCs, obtained before TCRalphabeta/CD19-depleted stem cell transplant. Every receptor here comes from a boy in the first two years of life with Wiskott-Aldrich syndrome, due to receive a stem cell transplant.

The chain links TRBV24-1 to TRBJ2-1; tentatively, D is TRBD2 (5 bases). Germline CDR1 reads KGHDR; CDR2 reads SFDVKD. V was trimmed by 4 bases and J by 7 bases, leaving 10 bases between them. This CDR3 spans 13 amino acids. In DNA, the CDR3 is TGTGCCACCAGTGAACCGCGGGTAAATGAGCAGTTCTTC. It yields the protein CATSEPRVNEQFF.

This clonotype was counted only a few times. The chain has TRBV29-1 and TRBJ2-1, with 12 bases identical to TRBD2. The CDR3 is made up of 13 amino acids. From germline, CDR1 is SQVTM and CDR2 ANQGSEA. Trimming removed 5 bases from V and 9 bases from J; junction bases left unmatched: 5. CDR3 coding DNA: TGCAGCGTTAGACTAGCGGGAGAAGGTGAGCAGTTCTTC. Its protein is CSVRLAGEGEQFF.

V is TRBV6-2 or TRBV6-3 and J is TRBJ2-7, with 7 bases lining up with TRBD1. V shed 1 base, J shed 7 bases, and the junction held 4 bases outside the gene matches. The CDR3 has 13 residues. In germline, CDR1 is MNHEY, CDR2 SVGEGT. CDR3 loop: CASSYLDRREQYF. The CDR3 DNA is TGTGCCAGCAGTTACTTGGACAGGCGGGAGCAGTACTTC.

The J gene is TRBJ2-1, the V gene TRBV7-3; 8 bases fit TRBD2. The length of the CDR3 is 14 residues. J lost 7 bases, V lost 6 bases, and 8 bases had no gene match. Per germline, CDR1 SGHTA and CDR2 FQGTGA. CDR3 DNA sequence: TGTGCCAGCAGGAGGAGCGGGAGCAAGAATGAGCAGTTCTTC. Translated: CASRRSGSKNEQFF.

The J gene is TRBJ2-5, the V gene TRBV6-1, with TRBD1 as a possible D gene (5 bases). Germline lookup yields CDR1 MNHNS and CDR2 SASEGT. The germline V and J ends were trimmed by 6 bases and 4 bases, with 24 bases remaining between them. There are 17 residues in the CDR3. The CDR3 is CASSPGARQPSIETQYF. The CDR3 DNA reads as TGTGCCAGCAGCCCTGGGGCGAGACAGCCTTCAATAGAGACCCAGTACTTC.

This clonotype was observed a handful of times. This chain connects TRBV10-3 to TRBJ2-3, with no clear D. Germline V gene sequence: CDR1 ENHRY, CDR2 SYGVKD. The length of the CDR3 is 11 residues. Trimming shortened V by 2 bases and J by 5 bases, and 2 bases separated the two germline ends. CDR3 loop: CAISEVDTQYF. The CDR3, as DNA: TGTGCCATCAGTGAGGTAGATACGCAGTATTTT.

The V gene is TRBV28, the J gene TRBJ2-7; a possible D gene is TRBD1 (5 bases). The CDR3 is 14 amino acids. Germline V gives CDR1 MDHEN, CDR2 SYDVKM. The V gene lost 6 bases and the J gene lost 2 bases, with 14 bases spanning the gap. CDR3 nucleotides: TGTGCCAGCAGATCAATGGCAGGGACCTACGAGCAGTACTTC. Amino acid sequence: CASRSMAGTYEQYF.

Only a few counts were recorded for this clonotype. This chain connects TRBV12-3 or TRBV12-4 to TRBJ2-4, with TRBD2 matching over 11 bases. Germline trimming cut 4 bases from V and 2 bases from J; bases unmatched to any gene: 13. CDR3 length: 19 amino acids. The CDR3 sequence: CASSWPPSLAGGSKNIQYF. CDR3 DNA sequence: TGTGCCAGCAGTTGGCCCCCTTCTCTAGCGGGAGGTTCCAAAAACATTCAGTACTTC.

The chain recombines TRBV12-3 or TRBV12-4 with TRBJ1-2, with D possibly being TRBD1 (5 bases). The CDR3 runs to 15 residues. DNA of the CDR3: TGTGCAGTTAGACAGCCCGACCCCGGAGGTCATGGCTACACCTTC. It encodes CAVRQPDPGGHGYTF.

This clonotype has more than one count but fewer than ten. V is TRBV3-1 and J is TRBJ1-2; D not resolved. Looked up from germline, CDR1 is LGHDT and CDR2 is YNNKEL (reference sequence). This CDR3 has 14 amino acids. Trimming pared 0 bases from V and 2 bases from J, leaving 7 bases between. This CDR3 is CASSQDSRNYGYTF. The CDR3 DNA reads as TGTGCCAGCAGCCAAGATTCAAGGAACTATGGCTACACCTTC.

The rearrangement links TRBV20-1 to TRBJ2-1; 8 nucleotides line up with TRBD2. Looked up from germline, CDR1 is DFQATT and CDR2 is SNEGSKA (reference sequence). J was trimmed by 3 bases and V by 0 bases; bases with no gene match: 4. The CDR3 is 15 residues long. The CDR3 loop is CSAREATSDYNEQFF. The CDR3 region has the DNA TGCAGTGCTAGAGAGGCGACTAGCGACTACAATGAGCAGTTCTTC.

The V call is TRBV11-2, the J call TRBJ1-1, with TRBD1 matching 8 bases. Germline CDR1 reads SGHAT; CDR2 reads FQNNGV. This CDR3 has 16 amino acids. V shed 5 bases and J 0 bases; nucleotides not matched to a gene: 8. The CDR3 loop is CASSLGRGLLNTEAFF. In DNA, the CDR3 is TGTGCCAGCAGCCTCGGCAGGGGGCTTTTGAACACTGAAGCTTTCTTT. Filled out from reference TRBV11-2 and TRBJ1-1, the complete variable domain reads EAGVAQSPRYKIIEKRQSVAFWCNPISGHATLYWYQQILGQGPKLLIQFQNNGVVDDSQLPKDRFSAERLKGVDSTLKIQPAKLEDSAVYLCASSLGRGLLNTEAFFGQGTRLTVV.

The chain employs TRBV28 and TRBJ2-7; perhaps TRBD1 as D (6 bases). The CDR3 extends over 14 amino acids. Germline V gene data show CDR1 as MDHEN and CDR2 as SYDVKM. V lost 2 bases to trimming and J lost 4 bases, with 12 bases between them. This chain's CDR3 is CASSLVRGIYEQYF. As DNA, the CDR3 is TGTGCCAGCAGTTTAGTTAGGGGGATATACGAGCAGTACTTC.

The V call is TRBV5-4, the J call TRBJ2-7; TRBD1 matches 7 bases. The V and J ends lost 0 bases and 2 bases, in that order; junction bases with no gene match: 5. CDR1 and CDR2 from the germline V gene are SGHNT and YYREEE (reference sequence). CDR3 length: 15 residues. The CDR3 DNA reads as TGTGCCAGCAGCTTGGGATCAGGGGGTGCCTACGAGCAGTACTTC. Translating gives CASSLGSGGAYEQYF.

The genes are TRBV29-1 and TRBJ2-5; D is perhaps TRBD2 (6 bases). The CDR3 is 13 residues long. From germline, CDR1 is SQVTM and CDR2 ANQGSEA. Trimming cost V 4 bases and J 2 bases, with 11 bases left between them. The CDR3 is CSVADYRQETQYF. The CDR3 DNA is TGCAGCGTTGCGGACTACCGTCAAGAGACCCAGTACTTC.

This clonotype was observed a handful of times. This chain uses TRBV5-6 with TRBJ1-1, with a possible D match to TRBD1 (5 bases). Per the germline V gene, CDR1 is SGHDT and CDR2 is YYEEEE. Trimming took 3 bases from V and 5 from J, leaving 17 bases between them. The CDR3 totals 15 residues. The CDR3 DNA is TGTGCCAGCAGCTATGCGGTCCAGGGTGGAACTGAAGCTTTCTTT. Translated, it gives CASSYAVQGGTEAFF.

This clonotype has a single count. CDR3 DNA: TGTGCCAGCAGTTACGCGGGTGGGCATGAGCAGTTCTTC. Translation: CASSYAGGHEQFF. V gene TRBV6-2 or TRBV6-3 combines with J gene TRBJ2-1, with a weak D call TRBD2 (5 bases). The CDR3 covers 13 residues. CDR1 and CDR2 from the germline V gene are MNHEY and SVGEGT. Deletions cut 2 bases from V and 8 bases from J, with 10 bases between.